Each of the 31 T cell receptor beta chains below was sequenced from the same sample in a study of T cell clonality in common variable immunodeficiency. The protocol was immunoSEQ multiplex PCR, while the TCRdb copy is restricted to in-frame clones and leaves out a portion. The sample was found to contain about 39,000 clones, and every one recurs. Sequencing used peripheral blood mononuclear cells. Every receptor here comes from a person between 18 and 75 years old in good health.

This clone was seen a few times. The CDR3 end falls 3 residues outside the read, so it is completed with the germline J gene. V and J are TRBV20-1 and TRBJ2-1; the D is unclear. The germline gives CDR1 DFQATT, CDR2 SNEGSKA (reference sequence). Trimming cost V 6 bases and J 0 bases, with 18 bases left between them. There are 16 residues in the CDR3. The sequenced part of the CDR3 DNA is TGCAGTGCCCCCGCGCTTACCGATAGCTCCTACAATGAG. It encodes CSAPALTDSSYNE. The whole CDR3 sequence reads CSAPALTDSSYNEQFF.

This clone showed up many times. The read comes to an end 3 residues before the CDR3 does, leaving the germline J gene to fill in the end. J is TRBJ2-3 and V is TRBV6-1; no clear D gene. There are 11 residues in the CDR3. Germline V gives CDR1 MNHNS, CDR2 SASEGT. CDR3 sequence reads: CASSEIRTQYF. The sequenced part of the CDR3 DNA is TGTGCCAGCAGTGAAATCCGGACG.

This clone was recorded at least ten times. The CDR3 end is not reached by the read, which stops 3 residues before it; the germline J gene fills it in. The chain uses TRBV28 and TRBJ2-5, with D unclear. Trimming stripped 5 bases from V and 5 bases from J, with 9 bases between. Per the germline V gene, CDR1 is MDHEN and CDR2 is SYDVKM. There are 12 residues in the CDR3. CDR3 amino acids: CASSPAGETQYF. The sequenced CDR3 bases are TGTGCCAGCAGTCCCGCCGGGGAGACC.

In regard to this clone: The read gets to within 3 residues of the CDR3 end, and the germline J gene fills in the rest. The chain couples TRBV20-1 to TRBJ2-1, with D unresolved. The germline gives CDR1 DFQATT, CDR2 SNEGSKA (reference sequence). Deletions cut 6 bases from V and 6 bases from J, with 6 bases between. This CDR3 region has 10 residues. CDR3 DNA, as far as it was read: TGCAGTGCAAGGTTCAATGAG. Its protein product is CSARFNE. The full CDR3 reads CSARFNEQFF.

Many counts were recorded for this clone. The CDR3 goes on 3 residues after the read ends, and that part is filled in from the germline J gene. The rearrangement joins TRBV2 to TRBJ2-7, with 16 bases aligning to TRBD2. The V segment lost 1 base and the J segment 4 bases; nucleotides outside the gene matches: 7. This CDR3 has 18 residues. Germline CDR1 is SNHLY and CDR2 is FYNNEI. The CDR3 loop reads CASSEGGLAGGIVYEQYF. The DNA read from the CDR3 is TGTGCCAGCAGTGAAGGGGGACTAGCGGGAGGGATAGTGTACGAG.

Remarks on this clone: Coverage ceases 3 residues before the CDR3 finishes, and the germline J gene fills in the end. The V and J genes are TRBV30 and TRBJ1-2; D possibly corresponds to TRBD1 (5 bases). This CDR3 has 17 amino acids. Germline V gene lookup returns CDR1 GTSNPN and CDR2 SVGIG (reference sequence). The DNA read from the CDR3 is TGTGCCTGGAGTTGGGGACTAGCGGGAGGTCCCTCCTACGAA. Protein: CAWSWGLAGGPSYE. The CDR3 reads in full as CAWSWGLAGGPSYEYTF.

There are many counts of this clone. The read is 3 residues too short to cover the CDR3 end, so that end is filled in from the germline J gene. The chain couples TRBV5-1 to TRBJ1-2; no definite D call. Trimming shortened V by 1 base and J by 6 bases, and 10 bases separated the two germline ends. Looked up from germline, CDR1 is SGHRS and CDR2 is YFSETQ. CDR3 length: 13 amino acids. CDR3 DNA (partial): TGCGCCAGCAGCTTGAGTCCGCCAGATGGC. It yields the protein CASSLSPPDG. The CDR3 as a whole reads CASSLSPPDGYTF.

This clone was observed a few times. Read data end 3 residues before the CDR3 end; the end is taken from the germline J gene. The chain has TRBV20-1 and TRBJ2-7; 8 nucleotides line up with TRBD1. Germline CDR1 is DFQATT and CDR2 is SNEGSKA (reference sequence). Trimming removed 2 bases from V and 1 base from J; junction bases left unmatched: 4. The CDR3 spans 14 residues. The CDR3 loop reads CSARIRTGSYEQYF. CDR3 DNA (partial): TGCAGTGCTAGAATCAGGACAGGGTCCTACGAG.

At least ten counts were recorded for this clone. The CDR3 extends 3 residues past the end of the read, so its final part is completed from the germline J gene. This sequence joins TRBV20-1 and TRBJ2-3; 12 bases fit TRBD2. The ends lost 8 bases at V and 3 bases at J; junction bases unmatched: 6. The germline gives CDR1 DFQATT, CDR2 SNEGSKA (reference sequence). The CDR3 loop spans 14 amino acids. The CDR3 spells CSSRTSGTTDTQYF. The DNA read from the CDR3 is TGCAGTTCAAGGACTAGCGGGACGACAGATACG.

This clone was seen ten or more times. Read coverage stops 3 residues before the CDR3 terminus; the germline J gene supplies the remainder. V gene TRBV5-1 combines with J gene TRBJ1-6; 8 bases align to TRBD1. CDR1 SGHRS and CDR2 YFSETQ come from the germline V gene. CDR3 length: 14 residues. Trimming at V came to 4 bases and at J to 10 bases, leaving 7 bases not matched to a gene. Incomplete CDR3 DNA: TGCGCCAGCAGCGTGAACAGGGGGGACTCACCC. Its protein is CASSVNRGDSP. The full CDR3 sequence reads CASSVNRGDSPLHF.

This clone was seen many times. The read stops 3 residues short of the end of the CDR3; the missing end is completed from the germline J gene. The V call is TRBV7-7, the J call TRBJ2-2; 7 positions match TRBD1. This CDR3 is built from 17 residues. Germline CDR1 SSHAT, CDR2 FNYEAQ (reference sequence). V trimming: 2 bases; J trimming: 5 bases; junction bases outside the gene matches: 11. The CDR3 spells CASSLSVGRQGTGELFF. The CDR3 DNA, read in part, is TGTGCCAGCAGCTTATCCGTGGGGAGACAGGGAACCGGGGAG. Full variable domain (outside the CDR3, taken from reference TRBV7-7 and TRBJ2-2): GAGVSQSPRYKVTKRGQDVTLRCDPISSHATLYWYQQALGQGPEFLTYFNYEAQPDKSGLPSDRFSAERPEGSISTLTIQRTEQRDSAMYRCASSLSVGRQGTGELFFGEGSRLTVL.

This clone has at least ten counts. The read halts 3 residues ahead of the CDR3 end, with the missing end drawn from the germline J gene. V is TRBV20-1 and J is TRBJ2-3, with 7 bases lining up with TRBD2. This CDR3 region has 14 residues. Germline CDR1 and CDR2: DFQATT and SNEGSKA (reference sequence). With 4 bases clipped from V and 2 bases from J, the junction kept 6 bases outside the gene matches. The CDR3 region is CSAKSGTVTDTQYF. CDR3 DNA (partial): TGCAGTGCTAAGAGCGGGACCGTCACAGATACG.

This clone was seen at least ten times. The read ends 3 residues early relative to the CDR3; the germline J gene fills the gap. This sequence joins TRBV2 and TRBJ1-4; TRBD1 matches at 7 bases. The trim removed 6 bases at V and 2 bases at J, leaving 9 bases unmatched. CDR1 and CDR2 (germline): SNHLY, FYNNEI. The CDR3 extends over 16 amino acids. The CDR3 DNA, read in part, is TGTGCCAGCAGCACACAGGGGTGGAACACTAATGAAAAA. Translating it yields CASSTQGWNTNEK. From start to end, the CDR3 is CASSTQGWNTNEKLFF. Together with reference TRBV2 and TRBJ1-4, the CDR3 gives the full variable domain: EPEVTQTPSHQVTQMGQEVILRCVPISNHLYFYWYRQILGQKVEFLVSFYNNEISEKSEIFDDQFSVERPDGSNFTLKIRSTKLEDSAMYFCASSTQGWNTNEKLFFGSGTQLSVL.

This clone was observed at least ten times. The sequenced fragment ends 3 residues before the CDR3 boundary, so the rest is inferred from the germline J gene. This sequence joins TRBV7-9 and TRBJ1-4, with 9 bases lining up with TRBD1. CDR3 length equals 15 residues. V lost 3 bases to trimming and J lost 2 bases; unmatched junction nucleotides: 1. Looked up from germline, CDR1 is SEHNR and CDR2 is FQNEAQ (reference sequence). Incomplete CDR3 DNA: TGTGCCAGCAGCTTCGGACAGGGGACTAATGAAAAA. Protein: CASSFGQGTNEK. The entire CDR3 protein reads CASSFGQGTNEKLFF.

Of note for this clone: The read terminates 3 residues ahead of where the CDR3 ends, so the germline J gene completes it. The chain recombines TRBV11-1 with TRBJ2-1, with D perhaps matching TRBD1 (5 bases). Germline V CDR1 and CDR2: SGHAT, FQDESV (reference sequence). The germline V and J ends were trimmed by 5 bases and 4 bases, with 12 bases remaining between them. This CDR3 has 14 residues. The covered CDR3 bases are TGTGCCAGCAGCAGGTTGCAGGGTTACAATGAG. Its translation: CASSRLQGYNE. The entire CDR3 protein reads CASSRLQGYNEQFF.

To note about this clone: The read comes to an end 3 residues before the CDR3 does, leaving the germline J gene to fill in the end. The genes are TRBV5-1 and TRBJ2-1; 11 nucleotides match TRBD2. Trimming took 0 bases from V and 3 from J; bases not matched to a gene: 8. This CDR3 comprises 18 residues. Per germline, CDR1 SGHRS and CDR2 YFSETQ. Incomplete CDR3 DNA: TGCGCCAGCAGCTTGGGACTAGCGGGACGGCCAGGCTACAATGAG. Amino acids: CASSLGLAGRPGYNE. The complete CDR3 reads CASSLGLAGRPGYNEQFF.

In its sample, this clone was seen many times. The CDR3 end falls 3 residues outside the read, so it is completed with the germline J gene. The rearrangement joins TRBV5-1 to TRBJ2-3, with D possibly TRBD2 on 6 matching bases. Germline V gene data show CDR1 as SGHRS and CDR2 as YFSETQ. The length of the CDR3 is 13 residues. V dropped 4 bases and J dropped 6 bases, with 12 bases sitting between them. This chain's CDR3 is CASSTGDSDTQYF. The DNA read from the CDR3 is TGCGCCAGCAGCACGGGGGACTCCGATACG.

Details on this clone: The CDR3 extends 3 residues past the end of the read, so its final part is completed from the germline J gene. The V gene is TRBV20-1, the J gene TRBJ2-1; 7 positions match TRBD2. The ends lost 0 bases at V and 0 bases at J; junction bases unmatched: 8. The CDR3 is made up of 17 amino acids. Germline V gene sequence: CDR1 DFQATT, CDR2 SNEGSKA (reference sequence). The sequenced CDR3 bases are TGCAGTGCTAGAGATCCGGCTAGCGGTAGCTCCTACAATGAG. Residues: CSARDPASGSSYNE. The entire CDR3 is CSARDPASGSSYNEQFF.

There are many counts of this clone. The CDR3 sequence: CAWSPGTSGSSYNEQFF. The CDR3 bases that were read are TGTGCCTGGAGTCCAGGGACTAGCGGGAGCTCCTACAATGAG. The chain couples TRBV30 to TRBJ2-1; 14 bases agree with TRBD2. The read finishes 3 residues shy of the CDR3 end, and the germline J gene is used to complete it. This CDR3 is built from 17 residues. The germline V gene encodes CDR1 GTSNPN and CDR2 SVGIG (reference sequence). The trim removed 2 bases at V and 0 bases at J, leaving 3 bases unmatched.

Partial CDR3 DNA: TGTGCCAGCAGCCGGACTAGCGGTTCCTACGAC. Translation gives CASSRTSGSYD. The entire CDR3 protein reads CASSRTSGSYDYTF. V gene TRBV6-2 or TRBV6-3 combines with J gene TRBJ1-2; D unclear. The read terminates 3 residues before the CDR3 end, so the remaining end is supplied by the germline J gene. The CDR3 totals 14 residues. The germline V gene has CDR1 MNHEY and CDR2 SVGEGT.

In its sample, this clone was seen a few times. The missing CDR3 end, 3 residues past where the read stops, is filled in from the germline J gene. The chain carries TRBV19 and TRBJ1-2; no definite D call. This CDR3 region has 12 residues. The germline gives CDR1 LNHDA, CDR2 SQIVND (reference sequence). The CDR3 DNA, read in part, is TGTGCCAGTAGACAGAGCACAGATACC. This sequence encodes CASRQSTDT. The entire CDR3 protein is CASRQSTDTYTF.

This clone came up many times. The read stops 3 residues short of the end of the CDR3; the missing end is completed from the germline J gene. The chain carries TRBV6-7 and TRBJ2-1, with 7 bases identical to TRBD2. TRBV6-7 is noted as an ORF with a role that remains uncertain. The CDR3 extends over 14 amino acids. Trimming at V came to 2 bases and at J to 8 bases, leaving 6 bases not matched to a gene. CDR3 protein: CASSYEGGEDEQFF. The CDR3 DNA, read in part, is TGTGCCAGCAGTTACGAGGGAGGGGAGGATGAG.

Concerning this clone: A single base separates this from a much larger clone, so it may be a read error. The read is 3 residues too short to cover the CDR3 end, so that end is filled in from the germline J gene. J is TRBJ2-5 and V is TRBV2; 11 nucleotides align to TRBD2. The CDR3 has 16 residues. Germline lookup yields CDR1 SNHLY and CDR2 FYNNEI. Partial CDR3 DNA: TGTGCCAGCAGTGAGGGGTTAGCGGGAGGGTTAGATACC. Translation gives CASSEGLAGGLDT. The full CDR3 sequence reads CASSEGLAGGLDTQYF. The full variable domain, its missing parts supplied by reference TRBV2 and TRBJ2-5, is EPEVTQTPSHQVTQMGQEVILRCVPISNHLYFYWYRQILGQKVEFLVSFYNNEISEKSEIFDDQFSVERPDGSNFTLKIRSTKLEDSAMYFCASSEGLAGGLDTQYFGPGTRLLVL.

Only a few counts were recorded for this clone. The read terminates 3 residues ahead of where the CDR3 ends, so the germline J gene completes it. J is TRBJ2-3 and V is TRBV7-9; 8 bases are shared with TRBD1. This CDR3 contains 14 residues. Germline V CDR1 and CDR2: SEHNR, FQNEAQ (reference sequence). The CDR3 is CASSRGQGQETQYF. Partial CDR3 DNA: TGTGCCAGCAGCCGAGGACAGGGACAGGAGACG.

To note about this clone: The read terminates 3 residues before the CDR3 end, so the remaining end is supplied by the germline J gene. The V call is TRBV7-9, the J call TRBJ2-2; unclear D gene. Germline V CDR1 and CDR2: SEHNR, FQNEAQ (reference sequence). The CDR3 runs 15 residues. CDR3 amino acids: CASSSMGQDNEKLFF. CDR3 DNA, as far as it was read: TGTGCCAGCAGCTCTATGGGTCAGGATAATGAAAAG.

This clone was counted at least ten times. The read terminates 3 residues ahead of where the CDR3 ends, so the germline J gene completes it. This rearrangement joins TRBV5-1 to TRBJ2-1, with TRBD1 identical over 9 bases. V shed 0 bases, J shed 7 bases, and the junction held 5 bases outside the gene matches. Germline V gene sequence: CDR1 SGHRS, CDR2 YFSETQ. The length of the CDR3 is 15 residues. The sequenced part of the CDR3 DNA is TGCGCCAGCAGCTTGGGGGGGACAGGGCAGAATGAG. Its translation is CASSLGGTGQNE. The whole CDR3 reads CASSLGGTGQNEQFF.

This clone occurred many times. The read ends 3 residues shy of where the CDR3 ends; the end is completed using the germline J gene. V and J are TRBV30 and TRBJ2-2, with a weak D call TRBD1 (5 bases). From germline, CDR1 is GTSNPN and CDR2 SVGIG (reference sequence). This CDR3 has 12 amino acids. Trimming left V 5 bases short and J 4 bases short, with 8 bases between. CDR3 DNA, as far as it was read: TGTGCCTGGTCAAGGGGCACCGGGGAG. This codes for CAWSRGTGE. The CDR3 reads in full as CAWSRGTGELFF.

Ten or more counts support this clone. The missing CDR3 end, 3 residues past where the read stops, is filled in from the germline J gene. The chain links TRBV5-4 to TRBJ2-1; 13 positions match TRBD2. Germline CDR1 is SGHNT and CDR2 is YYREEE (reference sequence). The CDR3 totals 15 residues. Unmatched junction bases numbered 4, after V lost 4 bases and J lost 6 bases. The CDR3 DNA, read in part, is TGTGCCAGCAGCCAACTAGCGGGAGGGAGCAATGAG. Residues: CASSQLAGGSNE. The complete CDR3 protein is CASSQLAGGSNEQFF.

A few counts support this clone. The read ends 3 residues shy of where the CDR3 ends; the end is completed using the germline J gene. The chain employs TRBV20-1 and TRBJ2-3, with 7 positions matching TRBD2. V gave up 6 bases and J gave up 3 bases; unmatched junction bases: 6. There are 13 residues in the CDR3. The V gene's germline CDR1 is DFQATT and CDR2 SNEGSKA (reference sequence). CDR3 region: CSARRRGTDTQYF. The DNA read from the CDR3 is TGCAGTGCCAGGAGGCGGGGGACAGATACG.

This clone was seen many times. The CDR3 bases that were read are TGTGCCAGTAGTAAGAGGACAGACAAAGAGACC. Its translation is CASSKRTDKET. The full CDR3 protein reads CASSKRTDKETQYF. The chain employs TRBV19 and TRBJ2-5, with D perhaps matching TRBD1 (6 bases). The read ends 3 residues before the CDR3 terminus; that terminus is restored from the germline J gene. CDR3 size: 14 residues. V was pared by 4 bases and J by 3 bases, with 12 bases between. Germline CDR1 and CDR2: LNHDA and SQIVND (reference sequence).

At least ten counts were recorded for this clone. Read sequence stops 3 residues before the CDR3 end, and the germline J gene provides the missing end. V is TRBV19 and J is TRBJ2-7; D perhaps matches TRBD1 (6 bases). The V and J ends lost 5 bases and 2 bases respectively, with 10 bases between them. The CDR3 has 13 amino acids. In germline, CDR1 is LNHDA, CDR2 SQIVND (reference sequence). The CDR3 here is CASSGRGTYEQYF. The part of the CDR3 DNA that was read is TGTGCCAGTAGTGGCAGGGGAACCTACGAG. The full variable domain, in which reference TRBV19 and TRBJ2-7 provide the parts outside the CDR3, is DGGITQSPKYLFRKEGQNVTLSCEQNLNHDAMYWYRQDPGQGLRLIYYSQIVNDFQKGDIAEGYSVSREKKESFPLTVTSAQKNPTAFYLCASSGRGTYEQYFGPGTRLTVT.